This T cell receptor beta chain originates from a study of blood T cell repertoires in COVID-19. At the level of the study: T cells, B-cell-depleted T cells, or PBMCs supplied cDNA or gDNA.

The authors' processing: From reference gene primer amplification, estimates of nucleated cell counts were derived. Assay used: immunoSEQ multiplex PCR; TCRdb lists only in-frame clones, some missing. D and trimming were read from the DNA, whereas the V and J calls and clone size are those reported in that table. The table includes around 300,000 clones, around 89% detected once. Participants, 18 to 89 years old, spanned under 25 US areas. Cohorts were determined from participant-reported clinical history. CDR1 and CDR2 from the germline V gene are SGHDT and YYEEEE. The CDR3 totals 15 residues. The ends were cut back, 7 bases at V and 9 bases at J, with 20 bases in the middle.

V is TRBV5-6 and J is TRBJ1-6, with unresolved D. The TCR comes from a woman aged 18-29 years with acute COVID-19. The source material was PBMCs or T cells enriched from blood (not recorded which). CDR3 residues: CASGVAGVLASPLHF. As DNA, the CDR3 is TGTGCCAGCGGGGTGGCCGGGGTCCTGGCTTCACCCCTCCACTTT.